Sequencing of this T cell receptor beta chain was carried out in a study of blood T cells in healthy people across ages. Study outcomes and limitations: With age, beta diversity per million T cells declined roughly linearly, significantly by 40.

Collection of 7.5 to 10 milliliters of peripheral blood was performed for each donor. This clonotype was seen at least ten times. No antigen is known for it. The authors ran a second PCR of about 6 to 11 cycles using a sample-barcoded 5' primer and a J-beta primer mix. Template switching added a 12-random-nucleotide identifier to every cDNA molecule. A minimum of 2.5 million CDR3-containing paired-end reads was obtained for each sample. TCRdb called the 5' RACE reads again in MiXCR, with one record for every CDR3 protein. The sample lists around 650,000 distinct CDR3 sequences, about a third occurring once. The CDR3 covers 14 residues. Germline V gene data show CDR1 as MNHEY and CDR2 as SVGEGT. Trimming removed 5 bases from V and 4 bases from J, with 12 bases in between.

The sequenced sample consisted of blood. This sequence was found in a woman older than 75 in good health. V and J are TRBV6-2 or TRBV6-3 and TRBJ1-5; no reliable D call. The CDR3, as DNA: TGTGCCAGCAGTGACCGACGGACTAATCAGCCCCAGCATTTT. As protein: CASSDRRTNQPQHF.